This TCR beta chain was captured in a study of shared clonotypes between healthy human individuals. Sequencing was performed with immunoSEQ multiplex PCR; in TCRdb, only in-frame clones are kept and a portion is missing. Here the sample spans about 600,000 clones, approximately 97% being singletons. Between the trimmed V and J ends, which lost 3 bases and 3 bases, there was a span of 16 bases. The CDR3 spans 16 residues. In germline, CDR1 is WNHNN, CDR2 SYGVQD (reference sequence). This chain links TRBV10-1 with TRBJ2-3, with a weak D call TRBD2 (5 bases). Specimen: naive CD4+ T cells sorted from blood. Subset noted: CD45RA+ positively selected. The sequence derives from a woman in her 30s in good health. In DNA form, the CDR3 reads TGCGCCAGCAGTGAATCGCGGGCCGGTCTAACAGATACGCAGTATTTT. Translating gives CASSESRAGLTDTQYF.